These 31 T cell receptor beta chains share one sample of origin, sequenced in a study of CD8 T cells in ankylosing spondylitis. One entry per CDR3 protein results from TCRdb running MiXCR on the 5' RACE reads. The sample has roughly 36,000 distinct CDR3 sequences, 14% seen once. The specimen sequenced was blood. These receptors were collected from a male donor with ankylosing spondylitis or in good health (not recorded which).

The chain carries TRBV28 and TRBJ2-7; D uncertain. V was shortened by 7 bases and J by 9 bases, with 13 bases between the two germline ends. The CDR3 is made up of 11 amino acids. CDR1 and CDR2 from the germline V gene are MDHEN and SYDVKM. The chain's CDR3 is CASTWRGRQYF. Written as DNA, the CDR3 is TGTGCCAGCACCTGGCGTGGGCGGCAGTACTTC.

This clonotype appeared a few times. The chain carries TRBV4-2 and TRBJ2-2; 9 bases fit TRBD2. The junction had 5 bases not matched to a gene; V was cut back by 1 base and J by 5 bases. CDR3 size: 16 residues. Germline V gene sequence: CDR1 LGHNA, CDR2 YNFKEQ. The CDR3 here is CASSQGSGSRTGELFF. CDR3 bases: TGTGCCAGCAGCCAAGGTAGCGGGAGCCGGACCGGGGAGCTGTTTTTT.

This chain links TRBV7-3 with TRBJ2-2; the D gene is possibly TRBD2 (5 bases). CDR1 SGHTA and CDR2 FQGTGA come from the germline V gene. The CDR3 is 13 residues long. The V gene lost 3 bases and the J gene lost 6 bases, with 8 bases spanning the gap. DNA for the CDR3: TGTGCCAGCAGCTTCGGGAATGCCGGGGAGCTGTTTTTT. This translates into CASSFGNAGELFF.

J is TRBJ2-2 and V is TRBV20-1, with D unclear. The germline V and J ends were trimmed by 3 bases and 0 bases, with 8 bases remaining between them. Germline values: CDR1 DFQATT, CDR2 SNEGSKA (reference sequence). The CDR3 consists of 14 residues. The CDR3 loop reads CSARGWANTGELFF. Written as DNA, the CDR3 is TGCAGTGCTAGGGGGTGGGCGAACACCGGGGAGCTGTTTTTT.

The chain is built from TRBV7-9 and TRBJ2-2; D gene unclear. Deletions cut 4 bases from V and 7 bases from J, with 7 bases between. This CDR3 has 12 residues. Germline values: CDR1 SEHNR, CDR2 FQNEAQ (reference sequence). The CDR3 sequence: CASSSYNGELFF. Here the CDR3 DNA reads TGTGCCAGCAGCTCTTATAACGGGGAGCTGTTTTTT.

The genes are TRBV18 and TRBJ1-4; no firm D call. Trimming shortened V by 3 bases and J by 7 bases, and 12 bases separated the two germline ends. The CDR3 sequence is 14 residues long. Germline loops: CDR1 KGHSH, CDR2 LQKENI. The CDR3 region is CASSPVGSGEKLFF. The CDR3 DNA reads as TGTGCCAGCTCACCTGTGGGGTCTGGTGAAAAACTGTTTTTT. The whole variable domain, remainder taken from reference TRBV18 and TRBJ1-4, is NAGVMQNPRHLVRRRGQEARLRCSPMKGHSHVYWYRQLPEEGLKFMVYLQKENIIDESGMPKERFSAEFPKEGPSILRIQQVVRGDSAAYFCASSPVGSGEKLFFGSGTQLSVL.

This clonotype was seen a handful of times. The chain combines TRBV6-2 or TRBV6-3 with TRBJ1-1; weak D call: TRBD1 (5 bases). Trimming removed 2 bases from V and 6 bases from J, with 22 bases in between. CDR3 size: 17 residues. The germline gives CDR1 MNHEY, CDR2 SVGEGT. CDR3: CASSYLVQGTGRSEAFF. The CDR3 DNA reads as TGTGCCAGCAGTTACCTTGTCCAGGGAACGGGCAGATCTGAAGCTTTCTTT.

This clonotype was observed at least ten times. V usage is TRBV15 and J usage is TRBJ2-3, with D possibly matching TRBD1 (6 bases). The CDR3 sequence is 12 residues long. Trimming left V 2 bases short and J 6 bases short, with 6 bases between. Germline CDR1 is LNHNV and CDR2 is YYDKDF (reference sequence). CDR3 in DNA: TGTGCCACCAGCAGAACAGGGGATACGCAGTATTTT. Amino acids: CATSRTGDTQYF.

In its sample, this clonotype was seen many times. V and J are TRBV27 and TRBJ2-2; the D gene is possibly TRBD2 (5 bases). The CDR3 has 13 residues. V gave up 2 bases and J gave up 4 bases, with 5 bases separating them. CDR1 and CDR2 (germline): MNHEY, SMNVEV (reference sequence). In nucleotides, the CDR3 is TGTGCCAGCAGTTTAGGAGGCACCGGGGAGCTGTTTTTT. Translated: CASSLGGTGELFF.

DNA for the CDR3: TGTGCCAGCAGCTTATCTGGCGGGGCTATGGCAGATACGCAGTATTTT. Translation gives CASSLSGGAMADTQYF. The V gene is TRBV7-2, the J gene TRBJ2-3; D is perhaps TRBD2 (6 bases). The CDR3 is 16 residues long. With 2 bases removed from V and 4 bases from J, the gap between germline ends came to 16 bases. Germline-derived CDR1 and CDR2 are SGHTA and FQGNSA.

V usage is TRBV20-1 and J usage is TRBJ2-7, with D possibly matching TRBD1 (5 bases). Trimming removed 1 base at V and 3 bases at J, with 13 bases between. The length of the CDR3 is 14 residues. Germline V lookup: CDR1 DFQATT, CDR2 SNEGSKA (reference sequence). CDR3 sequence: CSARGQGLRYEQYF. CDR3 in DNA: TGCAGTGCTAGAGGGCAGGGTCTTCGCTACGAGCAGTACTTC.

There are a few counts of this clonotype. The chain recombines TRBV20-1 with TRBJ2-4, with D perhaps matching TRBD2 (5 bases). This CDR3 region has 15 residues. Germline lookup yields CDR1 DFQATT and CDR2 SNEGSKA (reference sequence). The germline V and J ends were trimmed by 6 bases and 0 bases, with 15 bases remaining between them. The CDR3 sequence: CSASGSYLAKNIQYF. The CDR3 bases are TGCAGTGCCAGCGGATCCTATCTAGCCAAAAACATTCAGTACTTC.

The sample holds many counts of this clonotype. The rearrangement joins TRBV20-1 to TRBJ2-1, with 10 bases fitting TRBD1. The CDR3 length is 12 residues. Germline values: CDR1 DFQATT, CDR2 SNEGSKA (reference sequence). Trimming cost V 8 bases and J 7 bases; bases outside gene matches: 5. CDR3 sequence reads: CSKVGQGNEQFF. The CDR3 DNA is TGCAGTAAGGTGGGACAGGGGAATGAGCAGTTCTTC.

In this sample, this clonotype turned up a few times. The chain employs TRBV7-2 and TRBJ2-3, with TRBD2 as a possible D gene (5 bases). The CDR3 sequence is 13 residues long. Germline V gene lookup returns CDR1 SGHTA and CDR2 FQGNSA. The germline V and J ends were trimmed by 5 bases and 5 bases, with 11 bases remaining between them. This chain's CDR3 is CASSVGSRDTQYF. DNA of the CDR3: TGTGCCAGCAGCGTTGGGAGCCGAGATACGCAGTATTTT.

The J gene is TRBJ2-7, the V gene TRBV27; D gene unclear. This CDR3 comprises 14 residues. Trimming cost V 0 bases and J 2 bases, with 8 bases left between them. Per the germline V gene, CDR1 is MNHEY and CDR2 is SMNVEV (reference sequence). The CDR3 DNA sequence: TGTGCCAGCAGTTTATCTGGACGAGCCTACGAGCAGTACTTC. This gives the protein CASSLSGRAYEQYF.

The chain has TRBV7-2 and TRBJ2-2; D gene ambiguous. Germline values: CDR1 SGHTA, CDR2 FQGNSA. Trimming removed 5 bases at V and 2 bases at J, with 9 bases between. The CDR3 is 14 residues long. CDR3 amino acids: CASSPSYNTGELFF. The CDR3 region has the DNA TGTGCCAGCAGCCCCTCCTACAACACCGGGGAGCTGTTTTTT.

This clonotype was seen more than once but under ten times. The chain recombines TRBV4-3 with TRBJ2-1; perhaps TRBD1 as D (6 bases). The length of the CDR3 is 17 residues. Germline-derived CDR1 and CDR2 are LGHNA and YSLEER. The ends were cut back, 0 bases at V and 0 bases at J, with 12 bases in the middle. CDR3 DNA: TGCGCCAGCAGCCAAGAGGTAGGACAGATCTCCTACAATGAGCAGTTCTTC. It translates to CASSQEVGQISYNEQFF.

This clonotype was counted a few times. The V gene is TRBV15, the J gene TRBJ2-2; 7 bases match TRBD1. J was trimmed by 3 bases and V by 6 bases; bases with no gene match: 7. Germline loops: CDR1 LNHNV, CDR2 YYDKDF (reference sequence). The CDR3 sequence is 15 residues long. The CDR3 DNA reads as TGTGCCACCAGAGGAGACAGGGAAGACACCGGGGAGCTGTTTTTT. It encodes CATRGDREDTGELFF.

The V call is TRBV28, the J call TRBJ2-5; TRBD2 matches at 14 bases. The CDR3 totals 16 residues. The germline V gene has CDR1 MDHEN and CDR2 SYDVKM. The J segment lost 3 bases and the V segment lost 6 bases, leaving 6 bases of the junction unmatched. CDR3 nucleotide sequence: TGTGCCAGCAGCATGGGACTAGCGGGAGTGGAAGAGACCCAGTACTTC. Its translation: CASSMGLAGVEETQYF.

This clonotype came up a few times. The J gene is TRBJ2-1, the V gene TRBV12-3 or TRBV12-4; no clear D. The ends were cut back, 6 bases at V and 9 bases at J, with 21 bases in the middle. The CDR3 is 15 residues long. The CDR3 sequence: CASSRDHSPSREQFF. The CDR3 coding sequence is TGTGCCAGCAGCAGAGACCACTCCCCGTCTCGTGAGCAGTTCTTC.

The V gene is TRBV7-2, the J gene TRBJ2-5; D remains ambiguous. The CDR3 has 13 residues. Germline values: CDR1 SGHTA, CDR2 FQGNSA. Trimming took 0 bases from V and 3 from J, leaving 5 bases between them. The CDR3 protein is CASSLARKETQYF. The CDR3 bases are TGTGCCAGCAGCTTAGCCAGAAAAGAGACCCAGTACTTC.

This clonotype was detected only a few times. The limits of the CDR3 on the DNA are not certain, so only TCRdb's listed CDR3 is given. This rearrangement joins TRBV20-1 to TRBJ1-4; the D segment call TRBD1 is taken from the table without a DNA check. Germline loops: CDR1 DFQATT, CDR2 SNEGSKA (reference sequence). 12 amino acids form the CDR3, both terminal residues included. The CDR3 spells CSASGRGEKLFF.

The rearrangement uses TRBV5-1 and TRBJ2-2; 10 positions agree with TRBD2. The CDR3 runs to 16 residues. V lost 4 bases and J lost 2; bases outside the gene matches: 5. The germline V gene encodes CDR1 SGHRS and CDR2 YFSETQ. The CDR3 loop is CASSRRTSGNTGELFF. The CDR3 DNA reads TGCGCCAGCAGCCGTCGGACTAGCGGAAACACCGGGGAGCTGTTTTTT.

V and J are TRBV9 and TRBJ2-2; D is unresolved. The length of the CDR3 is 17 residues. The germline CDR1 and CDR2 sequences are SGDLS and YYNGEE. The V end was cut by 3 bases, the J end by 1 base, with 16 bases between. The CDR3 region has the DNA TGTGCCAGCAGCGGACCAATCAAAGACAAGAACACCGGGGAGCTGTTTTTT. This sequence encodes CASSGPIKDKNTGELFF.

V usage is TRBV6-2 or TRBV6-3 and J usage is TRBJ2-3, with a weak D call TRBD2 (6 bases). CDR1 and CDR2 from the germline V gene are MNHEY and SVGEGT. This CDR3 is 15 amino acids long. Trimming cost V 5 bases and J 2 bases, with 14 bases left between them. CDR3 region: CASSHAGTSTDTQYF. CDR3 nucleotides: TGTGCCAGCAGTCACGCGGGGACCTCCACAGATACGCAGTATTTT.

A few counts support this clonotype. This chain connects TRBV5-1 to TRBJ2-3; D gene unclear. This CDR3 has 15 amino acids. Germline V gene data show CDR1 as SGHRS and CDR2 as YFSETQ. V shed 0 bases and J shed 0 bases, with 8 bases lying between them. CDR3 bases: TGCGCCAGCAGCTTGGAACAGCTCAGCACAGATACGCAGTATTTT. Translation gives CASSLEQLSTDTQYF.

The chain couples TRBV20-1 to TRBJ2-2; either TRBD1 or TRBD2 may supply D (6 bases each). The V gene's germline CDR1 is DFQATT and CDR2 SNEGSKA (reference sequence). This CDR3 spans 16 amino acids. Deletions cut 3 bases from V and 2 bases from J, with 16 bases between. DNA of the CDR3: TGCAGTGCTAGGAAGCCCCTGGGGGGCAACACCGGGGAGCTGTTTTTT. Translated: CSARKPLGGNTGELFF.

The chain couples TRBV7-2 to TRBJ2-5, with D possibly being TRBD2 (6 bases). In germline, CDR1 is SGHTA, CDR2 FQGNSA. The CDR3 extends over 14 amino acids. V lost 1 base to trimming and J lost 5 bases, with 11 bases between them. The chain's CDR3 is CASSLESGRETQYF. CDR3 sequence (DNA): TGTGCCAGCAGCTTAGAGTCAGGGAGGGAGACCCAGTACTTC.

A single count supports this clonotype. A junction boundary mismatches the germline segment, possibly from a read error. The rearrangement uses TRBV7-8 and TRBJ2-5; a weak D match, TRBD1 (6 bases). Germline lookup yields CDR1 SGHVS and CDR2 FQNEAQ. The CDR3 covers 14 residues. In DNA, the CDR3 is TGTGCCAGCAGCCCAACCAACGACAGGCCCGGCGGCGTCTTC. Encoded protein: CASSPTNDRPGGVF.

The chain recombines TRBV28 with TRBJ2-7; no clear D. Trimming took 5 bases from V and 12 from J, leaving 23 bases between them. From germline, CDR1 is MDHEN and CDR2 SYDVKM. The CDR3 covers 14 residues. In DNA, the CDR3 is TGTGCCAGCAGTCGGTCGGTTCCTGAGGCAGGCGGGTACTTC. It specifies CASSRSVPEAGGYF.

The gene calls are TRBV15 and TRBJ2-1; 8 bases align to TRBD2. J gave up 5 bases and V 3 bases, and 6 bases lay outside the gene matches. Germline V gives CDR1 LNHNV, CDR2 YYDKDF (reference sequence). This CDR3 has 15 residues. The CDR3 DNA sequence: TGTGCCACCAGCAGGCCAGCGGGGGACAACAATGAGCAGTTCTTC. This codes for CATSRPAGDNNEQFF.